This TCR beta chain is drawn from a study of blood T cells in healthy people across ages. About the research overall: About one barcoded beta molecule per two T cells was the capture yield of template switching. Findings of the study overall: The study could not conclusively compare naive and antigen-experienced cells, given its unsorted PBMCs. The fall in TCR beta diversity per million T cells was roughly linear with age.

On this clonotype: Antigen unknown.

From germline, CDR1 is MNHEY and CDR2 SMNVEV (reference sequence). CDR3 length: 15 residues. The second PCR ran roughly 6 to 11 cycles with a sample-barcoded 5' primer and J-beta primers. TCRdb fed the 5' RACE reads into MiXCR, producing one record per CDR3 protein. The data hold over 950,000 distinct CDR3 sequences, with just over 50% observed a single time. PBMCs were isolated at a quantity of at least 7 million per sample. The V gene is TRBV27, the J gene TRBJ2-4; D remains unclear. The J call may be faulty, since TRBJ2-5 better matches the DNA end. The clonotype comes from a woman aged 55-70 years in good health. The specimen was blood. The CDR3 DNA sequence: TGTGCCAGCAGTTTAAACGGGCGTCTGTACGAGACCCAGTACTTC. Amino acid sequence: CASSLNGRLYETQYF.